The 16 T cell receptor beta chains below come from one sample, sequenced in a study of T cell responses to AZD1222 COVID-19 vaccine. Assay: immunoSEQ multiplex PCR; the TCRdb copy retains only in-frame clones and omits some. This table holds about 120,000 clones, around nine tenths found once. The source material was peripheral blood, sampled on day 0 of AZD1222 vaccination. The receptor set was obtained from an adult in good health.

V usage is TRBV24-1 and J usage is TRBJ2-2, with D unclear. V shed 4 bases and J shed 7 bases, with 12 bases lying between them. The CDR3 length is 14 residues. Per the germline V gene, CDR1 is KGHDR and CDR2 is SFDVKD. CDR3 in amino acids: CATSDRKGFGELFF. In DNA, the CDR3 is TGTGCCACCAGTGACCGAAAGGGTTTCGGGGAGCTGTTTTTT.

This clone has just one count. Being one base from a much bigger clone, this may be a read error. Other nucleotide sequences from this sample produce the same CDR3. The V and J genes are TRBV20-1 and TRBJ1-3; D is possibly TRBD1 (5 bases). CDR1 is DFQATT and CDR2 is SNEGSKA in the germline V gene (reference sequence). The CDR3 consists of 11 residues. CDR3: CSARVGGTIYF. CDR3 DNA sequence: TGCAGTGCCAGAGTCGGGGGAACCATATATTTT.

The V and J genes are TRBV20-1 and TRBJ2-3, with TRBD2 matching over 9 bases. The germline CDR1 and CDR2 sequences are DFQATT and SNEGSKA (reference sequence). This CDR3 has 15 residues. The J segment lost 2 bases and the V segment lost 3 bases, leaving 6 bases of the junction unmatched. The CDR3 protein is CSASGLAGSTDTQYF. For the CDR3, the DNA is TGCAGTGCTAGTGGGCTAGCGGGATCCACAGATACGCAGTATTTT.

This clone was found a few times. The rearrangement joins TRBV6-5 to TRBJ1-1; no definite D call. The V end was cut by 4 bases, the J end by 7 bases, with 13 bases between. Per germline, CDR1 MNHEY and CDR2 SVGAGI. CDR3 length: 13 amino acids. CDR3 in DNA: TGTGCCAGCAGTTCCCGACATGGGAGTGAAGCTTTCTTT. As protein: CASSSRHGSEAFF.

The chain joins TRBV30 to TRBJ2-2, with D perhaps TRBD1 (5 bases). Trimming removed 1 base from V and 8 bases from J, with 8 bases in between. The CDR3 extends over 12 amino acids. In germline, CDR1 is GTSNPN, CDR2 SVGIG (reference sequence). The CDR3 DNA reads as TGTGCCTGGAGTGGGAGACAGGGGGAGCTGTTTTTT. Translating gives CAWSGRQGELFF.

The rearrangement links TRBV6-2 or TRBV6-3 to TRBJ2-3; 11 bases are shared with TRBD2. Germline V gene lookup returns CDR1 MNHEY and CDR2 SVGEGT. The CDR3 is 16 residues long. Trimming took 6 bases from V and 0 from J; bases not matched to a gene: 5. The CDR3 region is CASRPSGRTSTDTQYF. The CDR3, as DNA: TGTGCCAGCAGGCCTAGCGGGAGGACTAGCACAGATACGCAGTATTTT.

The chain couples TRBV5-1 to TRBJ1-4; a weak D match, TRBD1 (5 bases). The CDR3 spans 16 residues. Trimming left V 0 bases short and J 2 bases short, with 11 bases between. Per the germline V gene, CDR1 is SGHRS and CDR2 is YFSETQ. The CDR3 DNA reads TGCGCCAGCAGCTTGGAGCAGGGTGGCACTAATGAAAAACTGTTTTTT. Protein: CASSLEQGGTNEKLFF.

The DNA for the CDR3 is TGTGCCAGCACAGGAGGCACAGATACGCAGTATTTT. It specifies CASTGGTDTQYF. V is TRBV12-3 or TRBV12-4 and J is TRBJ2-3; no firm D call. The length of the CDR3 is 12 residues. With 7 bases removed from V and 1 base from J, the gap between germline ends came to 6 bases.

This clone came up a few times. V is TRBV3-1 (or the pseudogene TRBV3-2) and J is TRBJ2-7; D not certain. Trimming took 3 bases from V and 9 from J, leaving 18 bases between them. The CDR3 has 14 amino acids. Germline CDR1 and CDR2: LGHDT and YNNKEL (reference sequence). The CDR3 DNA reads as TGTGCCAGCAGCCATCCTAGGGTAACCTCGGGGCAGTACTTC. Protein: CASSHPRVTSGQYF.

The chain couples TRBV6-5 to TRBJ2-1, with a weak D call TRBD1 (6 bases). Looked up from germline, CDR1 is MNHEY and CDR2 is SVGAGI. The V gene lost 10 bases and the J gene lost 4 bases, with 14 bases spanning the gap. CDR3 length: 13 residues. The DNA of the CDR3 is TGTGCCATCCCAGGGGCAATATACAATGAGCAGTTCTTC. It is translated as CAIPGAIYNEQFF.

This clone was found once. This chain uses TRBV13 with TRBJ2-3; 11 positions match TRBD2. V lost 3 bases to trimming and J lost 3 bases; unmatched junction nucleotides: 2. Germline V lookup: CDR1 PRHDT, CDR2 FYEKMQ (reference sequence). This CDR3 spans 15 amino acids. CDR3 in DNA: TGTGCCAGCAGCTTTAGCGGGAGGGCTACAGATACGCAGTATTTT. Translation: CASSFSGRATDTQYF.

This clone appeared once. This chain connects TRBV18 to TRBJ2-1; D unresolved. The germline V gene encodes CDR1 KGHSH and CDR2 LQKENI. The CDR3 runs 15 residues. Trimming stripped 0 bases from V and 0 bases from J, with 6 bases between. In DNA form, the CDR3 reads TGTGCCAGCTCACCACCCGGACGCTCCTACAATGAGCAGTTCTTC. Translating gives CASSPPGRSYNEQFF.

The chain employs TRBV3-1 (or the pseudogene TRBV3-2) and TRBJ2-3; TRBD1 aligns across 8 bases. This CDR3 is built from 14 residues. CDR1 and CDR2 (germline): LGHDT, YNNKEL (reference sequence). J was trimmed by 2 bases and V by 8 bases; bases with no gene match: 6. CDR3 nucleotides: TGTGCCAGCCGGGGGACAGGCACCACAGATACGCAGTATTTT. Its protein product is CASRGTGTTDTQYF.

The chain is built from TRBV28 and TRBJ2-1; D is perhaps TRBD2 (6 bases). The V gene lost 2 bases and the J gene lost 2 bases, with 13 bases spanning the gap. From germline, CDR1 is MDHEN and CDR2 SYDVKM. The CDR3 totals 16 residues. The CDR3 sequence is CASSLGIAAPYNEQFF. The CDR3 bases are TGTGCCAGCAGTTTAGGGATAGCGGCACCCTACAATGAGCAGTTCTTC.

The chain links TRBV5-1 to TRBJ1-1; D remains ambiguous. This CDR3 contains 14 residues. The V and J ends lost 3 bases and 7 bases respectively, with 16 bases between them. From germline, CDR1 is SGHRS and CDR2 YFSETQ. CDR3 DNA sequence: TGCGCCAGCAGCTCACCCGTCCCCCCTTATGAAGCTTTCTTT. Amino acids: CASSSPVPPYEAFF.

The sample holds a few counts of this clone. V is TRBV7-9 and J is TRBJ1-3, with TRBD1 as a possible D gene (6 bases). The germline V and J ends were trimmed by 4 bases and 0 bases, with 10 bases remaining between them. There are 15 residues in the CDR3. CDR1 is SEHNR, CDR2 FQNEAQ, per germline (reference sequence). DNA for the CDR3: TGTGCCAGCAGCTGGGGGGCCCACTCTGGAAACACCATATATTTT. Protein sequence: CASSWGAHSGNTIYF.